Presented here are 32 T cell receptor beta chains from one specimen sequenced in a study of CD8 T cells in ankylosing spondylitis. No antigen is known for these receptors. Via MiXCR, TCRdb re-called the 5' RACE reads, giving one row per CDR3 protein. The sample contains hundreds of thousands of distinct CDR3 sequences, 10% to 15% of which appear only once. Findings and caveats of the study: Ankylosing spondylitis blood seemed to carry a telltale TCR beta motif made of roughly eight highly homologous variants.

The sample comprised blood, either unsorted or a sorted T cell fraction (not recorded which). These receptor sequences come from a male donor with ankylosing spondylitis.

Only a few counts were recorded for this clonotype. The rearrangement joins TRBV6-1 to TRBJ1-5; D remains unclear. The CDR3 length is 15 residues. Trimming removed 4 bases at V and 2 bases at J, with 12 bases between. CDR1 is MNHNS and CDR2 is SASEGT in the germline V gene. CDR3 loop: CASSVAPWGNQPQHF. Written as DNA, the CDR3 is TGTGCCAGCAGTGTGGCTCCCTGGGGCAATCAGCCCCAGCATTTT.

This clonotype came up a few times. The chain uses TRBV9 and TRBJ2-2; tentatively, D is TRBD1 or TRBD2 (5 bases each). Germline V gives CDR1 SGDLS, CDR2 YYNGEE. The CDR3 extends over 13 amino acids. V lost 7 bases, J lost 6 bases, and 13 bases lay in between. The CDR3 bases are TGTGCCAGCCGCCCGCAGGGAGCCGGGGAGCTGTTTTTT. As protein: CASRPQGAGELFF. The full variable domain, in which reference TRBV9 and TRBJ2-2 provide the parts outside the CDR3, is DSGVTQTPKHLITATGQRVTLRCSPRSGDLSVYWYQQSLDQGLQFLIQYYNGEERAKGNILERFSAQQFPDLHSELNLSSLELGDSALYFCASRPQGAGELFFGEGSRLTVL.

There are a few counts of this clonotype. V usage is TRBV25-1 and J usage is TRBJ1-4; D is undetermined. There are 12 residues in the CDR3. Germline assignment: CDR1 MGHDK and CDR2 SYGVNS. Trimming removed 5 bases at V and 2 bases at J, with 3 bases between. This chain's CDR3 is CASSWTNEKLFF. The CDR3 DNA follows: TGTGCCAGCAGTTGGACTAATGAAAAACTGTTTTTT.

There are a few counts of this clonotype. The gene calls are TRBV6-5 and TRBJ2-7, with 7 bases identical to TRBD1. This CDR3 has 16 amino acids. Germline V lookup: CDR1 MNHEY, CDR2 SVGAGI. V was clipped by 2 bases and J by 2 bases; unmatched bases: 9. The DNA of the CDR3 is TGTGCCAGCAGTTACCCCGACGGTACAGGGGCCTACGAGCAGTACTTC. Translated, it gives CASSYPDGTGAYEQYF.

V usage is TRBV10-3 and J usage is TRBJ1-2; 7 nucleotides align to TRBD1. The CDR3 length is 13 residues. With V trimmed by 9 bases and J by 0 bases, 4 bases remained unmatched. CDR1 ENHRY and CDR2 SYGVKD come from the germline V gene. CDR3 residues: CAITGAANYGYTF. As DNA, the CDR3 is TGTGCCATAACAGGGGCTGCTAACTATGGCTACACCTTC.

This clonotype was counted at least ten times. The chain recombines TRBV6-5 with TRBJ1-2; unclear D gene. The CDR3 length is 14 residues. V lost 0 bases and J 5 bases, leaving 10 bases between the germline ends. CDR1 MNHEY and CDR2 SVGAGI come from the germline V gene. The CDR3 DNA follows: TGTGCCAGCAGTTACTCGCCGGACGCGTATGGCTACACCTTC. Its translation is CASSYSPDAYGYTF.

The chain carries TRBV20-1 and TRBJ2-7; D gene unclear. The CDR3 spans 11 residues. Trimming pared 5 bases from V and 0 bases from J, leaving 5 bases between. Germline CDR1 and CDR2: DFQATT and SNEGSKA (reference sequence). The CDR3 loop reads CSAGHSYEQYF. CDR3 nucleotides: TGCAGTGCTGGCCACTCCTACGAGCAGTACTTC.

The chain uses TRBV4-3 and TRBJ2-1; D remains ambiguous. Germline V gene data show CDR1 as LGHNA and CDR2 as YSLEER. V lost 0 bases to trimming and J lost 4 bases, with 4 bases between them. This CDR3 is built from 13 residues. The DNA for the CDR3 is TGCGCCAGCAGCCAAGATATTTACAATGAGCAGTTCTTC. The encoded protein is CASSQDIYNEQFF.

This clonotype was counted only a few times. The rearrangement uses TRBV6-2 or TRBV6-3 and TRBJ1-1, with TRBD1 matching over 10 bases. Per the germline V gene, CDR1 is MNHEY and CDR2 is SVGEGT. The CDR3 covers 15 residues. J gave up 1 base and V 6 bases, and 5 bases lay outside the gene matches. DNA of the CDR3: TGTGCCAGCAGACAGACAGGGGGCTCGAACACTGAAGCTTTCTTT. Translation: CASRQTGGSNTEAFF.

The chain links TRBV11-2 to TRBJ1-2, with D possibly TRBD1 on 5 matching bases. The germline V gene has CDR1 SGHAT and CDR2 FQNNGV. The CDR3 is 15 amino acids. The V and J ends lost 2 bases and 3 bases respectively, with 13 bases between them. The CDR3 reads CASSLSLGGDYGYTF. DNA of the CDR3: TGTGCCAGCAGCTTATCCCTGGGGGGGGACTATGGCTACACCTTC.

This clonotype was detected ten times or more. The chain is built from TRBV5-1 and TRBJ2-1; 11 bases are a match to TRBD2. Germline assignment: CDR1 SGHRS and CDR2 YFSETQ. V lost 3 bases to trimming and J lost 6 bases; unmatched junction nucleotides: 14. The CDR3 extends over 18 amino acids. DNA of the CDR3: TGCGCCAGCAGCTCCGGGACTAGCGGAAAACCCATTGTCAATGAGCAGTTCTTC. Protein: CASSSGTSGKPIVNEQFF.

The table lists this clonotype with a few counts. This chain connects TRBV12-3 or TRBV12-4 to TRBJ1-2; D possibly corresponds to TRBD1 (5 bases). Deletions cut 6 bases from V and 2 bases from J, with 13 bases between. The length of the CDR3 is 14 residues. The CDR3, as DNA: TGTGCCAGCAGCTCCCTTCGGGGCAACTATGGCTACACCTTC. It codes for CASSSLRGNYGYTF.

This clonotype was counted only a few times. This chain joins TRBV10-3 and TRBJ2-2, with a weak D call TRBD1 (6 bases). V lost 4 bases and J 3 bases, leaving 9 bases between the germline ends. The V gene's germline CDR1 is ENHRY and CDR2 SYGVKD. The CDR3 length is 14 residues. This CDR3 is CAISGGRDTGELFF. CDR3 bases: TGTGCCATCAGTGGGGGGCGCGACACCGGGGAGCTGTTTTTT.

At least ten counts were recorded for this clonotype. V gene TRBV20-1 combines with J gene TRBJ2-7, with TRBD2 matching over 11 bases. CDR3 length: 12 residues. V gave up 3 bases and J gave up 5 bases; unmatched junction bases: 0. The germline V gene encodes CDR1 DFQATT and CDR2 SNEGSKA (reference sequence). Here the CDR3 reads CSARTSGNEQYF. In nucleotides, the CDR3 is TGCAGTGCTAGGACTAGCGGGAACGAGCAGTACTTC.

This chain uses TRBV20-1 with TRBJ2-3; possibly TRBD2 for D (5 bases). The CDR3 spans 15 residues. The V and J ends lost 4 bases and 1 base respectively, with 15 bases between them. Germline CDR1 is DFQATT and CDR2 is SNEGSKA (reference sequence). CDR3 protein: CSATRRGLGTDTQYF. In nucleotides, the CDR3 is TGCAGTGCTACACGGCGAGGGCTCGGCACAGATACGCAGTATTTT.

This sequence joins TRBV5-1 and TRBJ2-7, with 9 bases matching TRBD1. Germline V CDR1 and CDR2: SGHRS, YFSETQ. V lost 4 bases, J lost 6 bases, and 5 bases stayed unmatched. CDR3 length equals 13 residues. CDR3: CASSLGQGPEQYF. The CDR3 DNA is TGCGCCAGCAGCCTGGGACAGGGTCCCGAGCAGTACTTC.

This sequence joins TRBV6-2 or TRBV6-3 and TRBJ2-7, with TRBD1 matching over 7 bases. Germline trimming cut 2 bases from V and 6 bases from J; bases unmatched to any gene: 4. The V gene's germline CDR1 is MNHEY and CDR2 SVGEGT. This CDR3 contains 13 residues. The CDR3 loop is CASSYHWTGEQYF. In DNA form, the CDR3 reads TGTGCCAGCAGTTACCACTGGACAGGCGAGCAGTACTTC.

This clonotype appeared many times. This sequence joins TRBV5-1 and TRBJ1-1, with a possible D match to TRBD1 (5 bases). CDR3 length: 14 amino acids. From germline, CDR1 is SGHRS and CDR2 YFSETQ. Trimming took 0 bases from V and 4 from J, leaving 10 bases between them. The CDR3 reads CASSLGSGLTEAFF. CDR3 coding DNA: TGCGCCAGCAGCTTGGGGTCAGGGCTCACTGAAGCTTTCTTT.

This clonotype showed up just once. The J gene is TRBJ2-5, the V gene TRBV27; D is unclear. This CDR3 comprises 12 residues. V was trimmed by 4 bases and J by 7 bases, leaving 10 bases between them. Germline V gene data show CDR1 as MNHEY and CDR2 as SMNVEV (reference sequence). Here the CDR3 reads CASSSSPRTQYF. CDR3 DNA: TGTGCCAGCAGTTCTTCCCCCCGGACCCAGTACTTC.

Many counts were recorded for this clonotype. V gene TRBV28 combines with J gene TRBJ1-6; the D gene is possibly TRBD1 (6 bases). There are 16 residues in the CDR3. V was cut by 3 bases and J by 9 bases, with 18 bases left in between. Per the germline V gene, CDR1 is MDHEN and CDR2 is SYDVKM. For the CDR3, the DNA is TGTGCCAGCAGTTTTTTTAAGGGGGACCTCGCTTCACCCCTCCACTTT. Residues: CASSFFKGDLASPLHF.

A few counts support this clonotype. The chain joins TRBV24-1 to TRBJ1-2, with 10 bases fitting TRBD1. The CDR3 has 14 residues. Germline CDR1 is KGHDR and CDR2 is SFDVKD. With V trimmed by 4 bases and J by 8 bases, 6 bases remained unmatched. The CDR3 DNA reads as TGTGCCACCAGTGAACCCGGGACAGGGGACGGCTACACCTTC. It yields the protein CATSEPGTGDGYTF.

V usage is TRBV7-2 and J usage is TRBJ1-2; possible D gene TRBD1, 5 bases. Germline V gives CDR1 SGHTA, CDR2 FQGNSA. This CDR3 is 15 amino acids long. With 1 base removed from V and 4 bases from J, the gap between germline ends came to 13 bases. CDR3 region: CASSLGDRSSYGYTF. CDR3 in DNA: TGTGCCAGCAGCTTAGGGGACCGCAGCAGCTATGGCTACACCTTC.

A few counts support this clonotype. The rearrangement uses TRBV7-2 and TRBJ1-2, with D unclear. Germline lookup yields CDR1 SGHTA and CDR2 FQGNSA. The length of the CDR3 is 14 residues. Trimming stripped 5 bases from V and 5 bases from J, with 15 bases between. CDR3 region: CASSPPEGTYGYTF. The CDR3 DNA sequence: TGTGCCAGCAGCCCCCCGGAGGGAACTTATGGCTACACCTTC.

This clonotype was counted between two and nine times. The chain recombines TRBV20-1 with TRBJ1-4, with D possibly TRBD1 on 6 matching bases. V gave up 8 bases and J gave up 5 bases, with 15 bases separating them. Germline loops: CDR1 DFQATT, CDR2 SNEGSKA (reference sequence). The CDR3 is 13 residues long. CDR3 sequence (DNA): TGCAGTTCTGGGAGGGGGGCCAATGAAAAACTGTTTTTT. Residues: CSSGRGANEKLFF.

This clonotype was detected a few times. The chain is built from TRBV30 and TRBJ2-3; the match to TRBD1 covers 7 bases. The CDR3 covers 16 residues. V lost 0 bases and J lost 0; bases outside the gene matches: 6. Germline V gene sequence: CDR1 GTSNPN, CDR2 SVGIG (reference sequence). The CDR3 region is CAWSVEGQASTDTQYF. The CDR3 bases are TGTGCCTGGAGTGTAGAAGGACAGGCGAGCACAGATACGCAGTATTTT. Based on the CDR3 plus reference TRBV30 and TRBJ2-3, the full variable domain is SQTIHQWPATLVQPVGSPLSLECTVEGTSNPNLYWYRQAAGRGLQLLFYSVGIGQISSEVPQNLSASRPQDRQFILSSKKLLLSDSGFYLCAWSVEGQASTDTQYFGPGTRLTVL.

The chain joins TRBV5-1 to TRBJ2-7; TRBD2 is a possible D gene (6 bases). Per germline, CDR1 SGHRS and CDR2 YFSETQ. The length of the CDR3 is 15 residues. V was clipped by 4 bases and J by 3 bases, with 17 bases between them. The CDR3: CASSPFRESDYEQYF. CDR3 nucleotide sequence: TGCGCCAGCAGCCCATTCCGGGAGTCCGACTACGAGCAGTACTTC.

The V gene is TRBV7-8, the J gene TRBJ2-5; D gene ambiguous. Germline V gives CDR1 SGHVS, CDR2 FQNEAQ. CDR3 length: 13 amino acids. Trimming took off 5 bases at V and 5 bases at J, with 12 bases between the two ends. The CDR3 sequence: CASSHRFPETQYF. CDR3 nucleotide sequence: TGTGCCAGCAGCCACCGATTCCCGGAGACCCAGTACTTC.

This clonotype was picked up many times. CDR3 loop: CASSRLTDMNTEAFF. The CDR3 bases are TGCGCCAGCAGCCGCTTGACGGATATGAACACTGAAGCTTTCTTT. The chain is built from TRBV5-1 and TRBJ1-1; unclear D gene. V was shortened by 4 bases and J by 0 bases, with 13 bases between the two germline ends. Per the germline V gene, CDR1 is SGHRS and CDR2 is YFSETQ. There are 15 residues in the CDR3.

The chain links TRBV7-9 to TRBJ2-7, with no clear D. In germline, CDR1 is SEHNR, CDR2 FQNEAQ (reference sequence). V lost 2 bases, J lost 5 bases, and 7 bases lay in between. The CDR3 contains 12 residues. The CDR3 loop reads CASSLSLDEQYF. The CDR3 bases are TGTGCCAGCAGCTTAAGCCTAGACGAGCAGTACTTC.

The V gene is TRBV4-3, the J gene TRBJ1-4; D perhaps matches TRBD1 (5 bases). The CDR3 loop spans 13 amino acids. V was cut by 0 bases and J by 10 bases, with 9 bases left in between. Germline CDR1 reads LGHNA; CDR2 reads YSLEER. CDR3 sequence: CASSQEGGTKLFF. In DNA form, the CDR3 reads TGCGCCAGCAGCCAAGAGGGGGGTACAAAACTGTTTTTT.

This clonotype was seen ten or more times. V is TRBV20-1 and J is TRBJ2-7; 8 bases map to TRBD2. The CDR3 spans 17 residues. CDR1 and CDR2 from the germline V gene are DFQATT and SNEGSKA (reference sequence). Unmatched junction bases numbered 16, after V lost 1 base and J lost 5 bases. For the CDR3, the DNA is TGCAGTGCTAGAGCCGGGACTAGTAGCCGCCTGGGGGACGAGCAGTACTTC. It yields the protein CSARAGTSSRLGDEQYF.

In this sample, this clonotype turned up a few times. CDR3 bases: TGCGCCAGCAGCCCGACTCCTGAGAAGGATACGCAGTATTTT. Translation gives CASSPTPEKDTQYF. V gene TRBV5-1 combines with J gene TRBJ2-3; D is ambiguous. Between the trimmed V and J ends, which lost 4 bases and 6 bases, there was a span of 15 bases. This CDR3 has 14 residues. The germline gives CDR1 SGHRS, CDR2 YFSETQ.